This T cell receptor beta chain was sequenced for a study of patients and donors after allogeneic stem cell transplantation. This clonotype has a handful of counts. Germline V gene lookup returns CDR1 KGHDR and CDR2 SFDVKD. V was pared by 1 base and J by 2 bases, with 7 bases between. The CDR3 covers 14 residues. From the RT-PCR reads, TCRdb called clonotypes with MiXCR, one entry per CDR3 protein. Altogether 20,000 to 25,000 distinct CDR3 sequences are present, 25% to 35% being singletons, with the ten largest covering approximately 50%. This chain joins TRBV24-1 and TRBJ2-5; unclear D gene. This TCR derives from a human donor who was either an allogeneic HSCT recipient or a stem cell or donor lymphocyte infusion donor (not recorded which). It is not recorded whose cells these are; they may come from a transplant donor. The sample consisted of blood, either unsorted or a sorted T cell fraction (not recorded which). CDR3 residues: CATSDFGSQETQYF. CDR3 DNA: TGTGCCACCAGTGATTTTGGCAGTCAAGAGACCCAGTACTTC.